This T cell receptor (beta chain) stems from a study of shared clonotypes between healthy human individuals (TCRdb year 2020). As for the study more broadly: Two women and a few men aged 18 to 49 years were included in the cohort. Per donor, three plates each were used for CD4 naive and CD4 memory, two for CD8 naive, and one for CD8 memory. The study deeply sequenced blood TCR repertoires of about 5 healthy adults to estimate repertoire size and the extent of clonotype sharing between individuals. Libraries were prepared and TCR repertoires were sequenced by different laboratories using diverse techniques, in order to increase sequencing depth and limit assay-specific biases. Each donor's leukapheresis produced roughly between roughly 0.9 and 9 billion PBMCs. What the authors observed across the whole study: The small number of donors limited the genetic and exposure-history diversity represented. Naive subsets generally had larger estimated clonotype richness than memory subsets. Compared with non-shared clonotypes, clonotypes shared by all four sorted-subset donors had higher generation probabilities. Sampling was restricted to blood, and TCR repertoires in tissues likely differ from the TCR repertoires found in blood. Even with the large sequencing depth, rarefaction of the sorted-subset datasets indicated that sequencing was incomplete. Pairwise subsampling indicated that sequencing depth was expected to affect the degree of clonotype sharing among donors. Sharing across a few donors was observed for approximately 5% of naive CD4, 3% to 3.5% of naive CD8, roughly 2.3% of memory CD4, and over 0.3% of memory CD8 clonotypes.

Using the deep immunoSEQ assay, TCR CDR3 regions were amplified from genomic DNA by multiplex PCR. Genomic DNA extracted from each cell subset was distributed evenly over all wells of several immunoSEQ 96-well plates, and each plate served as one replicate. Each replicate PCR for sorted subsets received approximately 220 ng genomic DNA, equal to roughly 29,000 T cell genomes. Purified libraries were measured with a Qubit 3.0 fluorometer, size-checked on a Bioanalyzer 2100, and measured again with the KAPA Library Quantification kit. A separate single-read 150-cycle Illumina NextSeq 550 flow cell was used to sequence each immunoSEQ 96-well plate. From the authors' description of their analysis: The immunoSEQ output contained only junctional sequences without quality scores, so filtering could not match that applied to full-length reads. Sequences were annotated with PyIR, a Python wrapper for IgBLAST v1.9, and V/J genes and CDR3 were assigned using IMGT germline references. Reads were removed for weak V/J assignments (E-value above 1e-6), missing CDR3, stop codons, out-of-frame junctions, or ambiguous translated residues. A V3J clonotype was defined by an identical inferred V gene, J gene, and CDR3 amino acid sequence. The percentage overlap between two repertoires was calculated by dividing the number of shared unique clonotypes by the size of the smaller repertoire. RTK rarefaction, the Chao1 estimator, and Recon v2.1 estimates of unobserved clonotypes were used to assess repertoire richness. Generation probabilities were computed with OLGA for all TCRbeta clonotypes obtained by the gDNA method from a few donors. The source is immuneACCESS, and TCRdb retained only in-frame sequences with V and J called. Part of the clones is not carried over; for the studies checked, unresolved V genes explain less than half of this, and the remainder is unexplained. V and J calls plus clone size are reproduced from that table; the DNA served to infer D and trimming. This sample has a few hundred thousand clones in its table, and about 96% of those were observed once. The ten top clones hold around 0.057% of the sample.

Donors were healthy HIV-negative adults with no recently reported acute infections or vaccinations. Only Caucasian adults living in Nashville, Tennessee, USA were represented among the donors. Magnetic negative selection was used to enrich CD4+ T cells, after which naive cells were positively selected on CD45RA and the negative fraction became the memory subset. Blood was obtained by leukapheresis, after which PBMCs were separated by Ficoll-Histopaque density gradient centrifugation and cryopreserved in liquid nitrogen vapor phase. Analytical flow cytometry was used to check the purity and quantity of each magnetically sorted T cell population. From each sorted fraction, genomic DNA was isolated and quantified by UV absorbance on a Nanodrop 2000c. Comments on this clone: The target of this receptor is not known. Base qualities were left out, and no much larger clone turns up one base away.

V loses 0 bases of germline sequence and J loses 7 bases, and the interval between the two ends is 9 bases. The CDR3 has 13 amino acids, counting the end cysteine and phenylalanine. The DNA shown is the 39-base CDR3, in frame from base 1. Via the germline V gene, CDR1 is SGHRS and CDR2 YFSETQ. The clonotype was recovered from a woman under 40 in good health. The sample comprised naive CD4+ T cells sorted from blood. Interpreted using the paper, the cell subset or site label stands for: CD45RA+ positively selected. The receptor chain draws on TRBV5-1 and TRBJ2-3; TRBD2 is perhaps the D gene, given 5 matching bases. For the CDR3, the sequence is CASSLGTPHTQYF. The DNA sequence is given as TGCGCCAGCAGCTTGGGGACTCCCCATACGCAGTATTTT.